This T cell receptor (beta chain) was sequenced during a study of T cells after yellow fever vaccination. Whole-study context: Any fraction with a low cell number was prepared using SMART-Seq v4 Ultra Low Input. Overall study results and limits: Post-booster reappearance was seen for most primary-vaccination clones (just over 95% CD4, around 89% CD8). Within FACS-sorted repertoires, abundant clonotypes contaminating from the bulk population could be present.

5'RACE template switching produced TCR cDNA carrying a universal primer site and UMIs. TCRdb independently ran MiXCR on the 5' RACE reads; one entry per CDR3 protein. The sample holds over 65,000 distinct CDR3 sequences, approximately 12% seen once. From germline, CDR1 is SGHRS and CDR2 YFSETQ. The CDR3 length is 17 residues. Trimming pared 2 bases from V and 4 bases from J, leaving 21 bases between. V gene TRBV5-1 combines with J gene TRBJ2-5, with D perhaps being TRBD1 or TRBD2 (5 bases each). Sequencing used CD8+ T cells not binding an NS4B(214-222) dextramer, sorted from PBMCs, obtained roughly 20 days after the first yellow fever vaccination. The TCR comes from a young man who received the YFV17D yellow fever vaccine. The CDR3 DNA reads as TGCGCCAGCAGCTTACCCCTCGAGGGGCAGAGCGGAGAGACCCAGTACTTC. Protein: CASSLPLEGQSGETQYF.